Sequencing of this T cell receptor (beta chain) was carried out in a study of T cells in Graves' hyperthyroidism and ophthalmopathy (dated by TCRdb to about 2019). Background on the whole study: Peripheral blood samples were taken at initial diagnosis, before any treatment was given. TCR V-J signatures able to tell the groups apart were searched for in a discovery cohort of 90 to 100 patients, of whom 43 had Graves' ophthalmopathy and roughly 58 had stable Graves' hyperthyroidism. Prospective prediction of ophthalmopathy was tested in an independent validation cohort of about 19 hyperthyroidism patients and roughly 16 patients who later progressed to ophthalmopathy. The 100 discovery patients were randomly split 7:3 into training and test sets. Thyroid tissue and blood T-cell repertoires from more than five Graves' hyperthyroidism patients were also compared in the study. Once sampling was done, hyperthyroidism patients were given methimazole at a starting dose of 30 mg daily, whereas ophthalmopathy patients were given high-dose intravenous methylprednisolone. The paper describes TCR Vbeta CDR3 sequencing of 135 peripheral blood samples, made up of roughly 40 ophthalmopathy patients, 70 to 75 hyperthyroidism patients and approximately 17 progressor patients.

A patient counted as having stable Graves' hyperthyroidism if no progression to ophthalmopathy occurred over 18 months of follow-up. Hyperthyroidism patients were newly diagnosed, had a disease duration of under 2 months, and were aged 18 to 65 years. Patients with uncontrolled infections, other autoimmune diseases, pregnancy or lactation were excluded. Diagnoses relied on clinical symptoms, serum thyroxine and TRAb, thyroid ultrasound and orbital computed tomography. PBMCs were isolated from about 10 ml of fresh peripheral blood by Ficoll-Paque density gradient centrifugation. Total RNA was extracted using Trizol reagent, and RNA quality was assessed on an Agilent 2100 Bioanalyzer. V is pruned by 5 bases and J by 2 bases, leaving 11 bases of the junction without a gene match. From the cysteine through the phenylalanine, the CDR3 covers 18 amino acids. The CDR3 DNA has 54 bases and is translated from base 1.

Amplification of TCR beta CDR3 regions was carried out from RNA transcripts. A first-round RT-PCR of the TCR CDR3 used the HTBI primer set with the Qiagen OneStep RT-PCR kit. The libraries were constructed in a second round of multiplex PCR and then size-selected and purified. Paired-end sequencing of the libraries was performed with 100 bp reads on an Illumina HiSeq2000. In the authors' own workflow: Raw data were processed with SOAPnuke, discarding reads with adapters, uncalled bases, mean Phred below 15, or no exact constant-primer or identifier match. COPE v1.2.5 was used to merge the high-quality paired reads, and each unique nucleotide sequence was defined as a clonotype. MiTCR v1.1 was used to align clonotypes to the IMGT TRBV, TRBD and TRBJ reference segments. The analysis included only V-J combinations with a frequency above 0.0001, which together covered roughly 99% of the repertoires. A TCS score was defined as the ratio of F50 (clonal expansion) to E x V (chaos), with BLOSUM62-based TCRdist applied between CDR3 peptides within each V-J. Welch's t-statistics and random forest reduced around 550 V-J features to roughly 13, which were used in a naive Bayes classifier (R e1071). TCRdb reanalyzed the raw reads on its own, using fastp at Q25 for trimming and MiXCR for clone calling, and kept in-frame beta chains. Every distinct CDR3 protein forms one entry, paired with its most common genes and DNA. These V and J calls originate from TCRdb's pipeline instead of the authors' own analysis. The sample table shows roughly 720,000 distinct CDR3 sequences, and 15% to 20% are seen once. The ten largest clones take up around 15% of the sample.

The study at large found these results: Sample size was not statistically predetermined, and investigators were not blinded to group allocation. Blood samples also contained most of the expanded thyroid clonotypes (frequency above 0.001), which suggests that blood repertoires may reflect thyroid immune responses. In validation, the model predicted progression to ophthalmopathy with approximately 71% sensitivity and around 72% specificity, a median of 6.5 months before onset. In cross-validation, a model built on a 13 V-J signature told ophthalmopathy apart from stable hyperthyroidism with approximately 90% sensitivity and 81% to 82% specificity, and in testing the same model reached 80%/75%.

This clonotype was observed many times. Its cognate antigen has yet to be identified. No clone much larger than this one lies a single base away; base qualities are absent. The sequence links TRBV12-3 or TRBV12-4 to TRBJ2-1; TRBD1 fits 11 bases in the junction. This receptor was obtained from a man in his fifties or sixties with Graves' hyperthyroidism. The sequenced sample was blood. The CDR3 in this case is CASSPLNPGQGAYNEQFF. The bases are TGTGCCAGCAGTCCCTTAAACCCGGGACAGGGGGCCTACAATGAGCAGTTCTTC.